The sequence of this T cell receptor beta chain was determined in a study of cytomegalovirus exposure and HLA in healthy donors. Whole-study context: The roughly 100 million unique TCR beta sequences, from about 170 million T cells, were found by an earlier analysis. Whole-study findings and limits: Among the CMV-associated chains, a few were confirmed in vitro as specific for CMV antigens. A later analysis linked some 18,000 TCR beta sequences to HLA alleles at 0.05 false discovery rate.

Primers included in the PCR were 60 Vbeta and 13 Jbeta primers. Assay used: immunoSEQ multiplex PCR; TCRdb lists only in-frame clones, some missing. The table records 210,000 or so clones, more than 75% of them present only once. Points on this clone: The antigen is unknown.

The sample was PBMCs. The receptor was isolated from a human donor in good health.

The CDR3 sequence: CASNRDTPPTQPQHF. The CDR3 DNA reads TGTGCCAGCAACCGGGACACCCCTCCGACTCAGCCCCAGCATTTT. This chain connects TRBV6-5 to TRBJ1-5; possibly TRBD1 for D (6 bases). The V gene lost 7 bases and the J gene lost 6 bases, with 19 bases spanning the gap. The germline gives CDR1 MNHEY, CDR2 SVGAGI. The CDR3 covers 15 residues.